This T cell receptor beta chain was sequenced for a study of T cell responses to AZD1222 COVID-19 vaccine. Profiled with immunoSEQ multiplex PCR; TCRdb holds only in-frame clones, not every one. The profile shows 80,000 to 100,000 clones, 80% to 90% of them singletons. As regards this clone: Antigen unknown.

This CDR3 has 13 residues. The V gene end was trimmed by 4 bases and the J gene end by 10 bases; junction bases not matched to a gene: 4. Points from the study as a whole: There were mostly white British donors and more females than males, and clonal diversity was possibly underestimated.

This sequence was found in an adult who received the AZD1222 COVID-19 vaccine. This chain connects TRBV12-3 or TRBV12-4 to TRBJ2-5; the match to TRBD1 covers 12 bases. The specimen comprised peripheral blood, sampled 28 days after the second AZD1222 dose. For the CDR3, the DNA is TGTGCCAGCAGTTATGGGACAGGGGGCGGCCAGTACTTC. Translation: CASSYGTGGGQYF.